Listed below are T cell receptor beta chains from one sample, sequenced in a study of spatial heterogeneity in lung cancer. TCRdb redid the calling of the 5' RACE reads with MiXCR, one entry per CDR3 protein. Of 20,000 to 25,000 distinct CDR3 sequences listed, about 5.6% were seen once; the top ten hold 30% to 35%. The material was PBMCs, obtained at surgery. These receptors were collected from a male donor with early-stage non-small cell lung cancer. CDR3s include the opening cysteine and the closing phenylalanine or tryptophan. The D gene is left open where the match is weak. Clone size is not always given. Where it is, it says once, few, many or a class for expanded clones.

CDR3 protein	CDR3 DNA	J gene	D gene	clone size	V gene
CASSVPAGQSEAFF	TGTGCCAGCAGCGTCCCGGCGGGACAGAGTGAAGCTTTCTTT	TRBJ1-1	TRBD1	many	TRBV5-6
CSASGSYEQYF	TGCAGTGCTAGCGGCTCCTACGAGCAGTACTTC	TRBJ2-7	-	many	TRBV20-1
CSARTSGGAEGPGELFF	TGCAGTGCTAGAACGAGCGGGGGGGCTGAAGGGCCCGGGGAGCTGTTTTTT	TRBJ2-2	TRBD2	many	TRBV20-1
CASSFGTRGGYTF	TGTGCCAGCAGCTTCGGGACCCGAGGGGGCTACACCTTC	TRBJ1-2	-	few	TRBV28
CASSQGGLHGYTF	TGTGCCAGCAGCCAGGGGGGCCTTCATGGCTACACCTTC	TRBJ1-2	TRBD1	many	TRBV7-2
CSVAYSDPANEQFF	TGCAGCGTTGCCTATTCGGACCCGGCCAATGAGCAGTTCTTC	TRBJ2-1	-	few	TRBV29-1
CASSLVSGTGLYGYTF	TGCGCCAGCAGCTTGGTCTCCGGGACAGGGCTCTATGGCTACACCTTC	TRBJ1-2	TRBD1	many	TRBV5-1
CASSVKTGANVPTF	TGTGCCAGCTCGGTAAAGACAGGGGCCAACGTCCCGACTTTC	TRBJ2-6	TRBD1	-	TRBV18
CASGGFADTQYF	TGTGCCAGCGGCGGGTTCGCAGATACGCAGTATTTT	TRBJ2-3	-	many	TRBV7-2
CASSLGTGGGYTF	TGTGCCAGCAGTTTAGGGACAGGGGGTGGCTACACCTTC	TRBJ1-2	TRBD1	-	TRBV27
CASNRAVLNQPQHF	TGTGCCAGTAACCGGGCAGTGCTCAATCAGCCCCAGCATTTT	TRBJ1-5	-	many	TRBV19
CASTQNRDTEAFF	TGTGCCAGCACGCAAAACAGGGACACTGAAGCTTTCTTT	TRBJ1-1	-	many	TRBV28
CASSQMASTDTQYF	TGTGCCAGCAGCCAAATGGCTAGCACAGATACGCAGTATTTT	TRBJ2-3	-	many	TRBV7-3
CASRKGPESYEQYF	TGCGCCAGCCGGAAAGGTCCAGAATCCTACGAGCAGTACTTC	TRBJ2-7	-	many	TRBV5-1
CASSEHGTVTYEQYF	TGTGCCAGCAGTGAACACGGGACAGTGACCTACGAGCAGTACTTC	TRBJ2-7	TRBD1	few	TRBV2
CASSDAVQETQYF	TGTGCCAGCAGCGACGCGGTGCAAGAGACCCAGTACTTC	TRBJ2-5	-	many	TRBV5-4
CSAAGRGYEQYF	TGCAGTGCTGCTGGCAGGGGGTACGAGCAGTACTTC	TRBJ2-7	TRBD1	many	TRBV20-1
CASSWRGPGGNEQFF	TGTGCCAGCAGCTGGCGGGGCCCCGGAGGGAATGAGCAGTTCTTC	TRBJ2-1	-	few	TRBV5-6
CASSLDRGLPYNEQFF	TGCGCCAGCAGCTTGGACAGGGGTCTACCCTACAATGAGCAGTTCTTC	TRBJ2-1	TRBD1	many	TRBV5-1
CASSKGLAGGPYEQFF	TGTGCCAGCAGTAAAGGTCTAGCGGGGGGGCCTTATGAGCAGTTCTTC	TRBJ2-1	TRBD2	many	TRBV27
CAIRDTTGNEQFF	TGTGCCATCAGAGACACAACAGGGAATGAGCAGTTCTTC	TRBJ2-1	-	medium-sized	TRBV10-3
CASSLRGTGGNEQYF	TGTGCCAGCAGCTTACGTGGGACAGGAGGAAACGAGCAGTACTTC	TRBJ2-7	TRBD1	many	TRBV11-3
CSARDVVKGTNEQYF	TGCAGTGCTAGAGATGTGGTGAAGGGGACCAACGAGCAGTACTTC	TRBJ2-7	-	many	TRBV20-1
CASSINPYPEAFF	TGTGCCAGCAGTATAAATCCATACCCTGAAGCTTTCTTT	TRBJ1-1	-	many	TRBV7-9
CASSLRGGNQPQHF	TGTGCCAGCAGCTTAAGGGGAGGGAATCAGCCCCAGCATTTT	TRBJ1-5	-	many	TRBV7-2
CASSITSGSSNEQFF	TGTGCCAGTAGTATCACTAGCGGGAGTAGTAATGAGCAGTTCTTC	TRBJ2-1	TRBD2	-	TRBV19
CAWSGQNNSPLHF	TGTGCCTGGAGTGGGCAGAACAATTCACCCCTCCACTTT	TRBJ1-6	-	many	TRBV30
CASSLTRTGDTQYF	TGTGCCAGCAGCTTAACCAGGACGGGAGATACGCAGTATTTT	TRBJ2-3	-	many	TRBV7-9
CSASQRKGPDTQYF	TGCAGTGCTAGCCAACGAAAGGGCCCCGATACGCAGTATTTT	TRBJ2-3	-	many	TRBV20-1
CASSPKETQYF	TGTGCCAGCAGCCCGAAGGAGACCCAGTACTTC	TRBJ2-5	-	many	TRBV11-2
CASRMSLAGGYDEQFF	TGTGCCAGCAGGATGTCCCTAGCGGGAGGTTACGATGAGCAGTTCTTC	TRBJ2-1	TRBD2	many	TRBV7-2
CASSWGSQGGNEKLFF	TGTGCCAGCAGCTGGGGCAGCCAGGGCGGTAATGAAAAACTGTTTTTT	TRBJ1-4	-	few	TRBV7-2
CSVSHGQALGQFF	TGCAGCGTCTCCCATGGACAGGCACTGGGGCAGTTCTTC	TRBJ2-1	TRBD1	medium-sized	TRBV29-1
CASRRQGTGANVLTF	TGTGCCAGCAGGCGACAGGGGACTGGGGCCAACGTCCTGACTTTC	TRBJ2-6	TRBD1	-	TRBV12-3/TRBV12-4
CSASGERVALETQYF	TGCAGTGCTAGTGGGGAGCGGGTAGCCTTGGAGACCCAGTACTTC	TRBJ2-5	-	many	TRBV20-1
CASTSNSYNEQFF	TGTGCCAGCACCTCTAACTCCTACAATGAGCAGTTCTTC	TRBJ2-1	-	few	TRBV6-1
CASSPLGDFTDTQYF	TGTGCCAGCTCACCACTGGGGGACTTCACAGATACGCAGTATTTT	TRBJ2-3	-	many	TRBV18
CASSTRGFSYEQYF	TGTGCCAGCAGCACACGGGGTTTCTCCTACGAGCAGTACTTC	TRBJ2-7	-	many	TRBV5-6
CSVADRGYQPQHF	TGCAGCGTTGCGGACAGGGGCTATCAGCCCCAGCATTTT	TRBJ1-5	TRBD1	many	TRBV29-1
CASSPGGLAGASSYNEQFF	TGTGCCAGCAGCCCCGGTGGACTAGCGGGAGCCAGCTCCTACAATGAGCAGTTCTTC	TRBJ2-1	TRBD2	many	TRBV5-4
CSVGRNKNRAGNEQFF	TGCAGCGTTGGTCGTAATAAGAACCGGGCCGGGAATGAGCAGTTCTTC	TRBJ2-1	-	many	TRBV29-1
CASSSHVPAYNEQFF	TGTGCCAGCAGCTCTCACGTCCCCGCTTACAATGAGCAGTTCTTC	TRBJ2-1	-	-	TRBV7-2
CASRTGGAYNEQFF	TGTGCCAGCAGGACGGGGGGCGCTTACAATGAGCAGTTCTTC	TRBJ2-1	-	few	TRBV12-3/TRBV12-4
CASSQDLRRRKTGDGGYTF	TGTGCCAGCAGCCAAGATCTTCGTCGCCGGAAGACAGGGGACGGTGGCTACACCTTC	TRBJ1-2	TRBD1	many	TRBV3-1
CSVAPGRSNTEAFF	TGCAGCGTTGCCCCGGGACGCTCGAACACTGAAGCTTTCTTT	TRBJ1-1	-	few	TRBV29-1
CAWSPDISYEQYF	TGTGCCTGGAGTCCCGACATCTCCTACGAGCAGTACTTC	TRBJ2-7	-	many	TRBV30
CASRSWGGATDTQYF	TGTGCCAGCCGAAGTTGGGGCGGGGCCACAGATACGCAGTATTTT	TRBJ2-3	-	-	TRBV6-1
CASSLKRNLVGAQYF	TGTGCCAGCAGTTTAAAACGGAATCTCGTAGGTGCGCAGTATTTT	TRBJ2-3	-	many	TRBV28
CAIRDISNYGYTF	TGTGCCATCCGGGACATTTCTAACTATGGCTACACCTTC	TRBJ1-2	-	many	TRBV28
CAAAGSGFGAQYF	TGTGCCGCAGCCGGGAGCGGGTTTGGCGCGCAGTATTTT	TRBJ2-3	-	few	TRBV6-1
CASSFEGPGLEAFF	TGTGCCAGCAGCTTTGAGGGTCCGGGGCTTGAAGCTTTCTTT	TRBJ1-1	-	many	TRBV5-5
CATSASWGIKGAAAETQYF	TGTGCCACCAGTGCCTCGTGGGGGATTAAGGGGGCCGCTGCGGAGACCCAGTACTTC	TRBJ2-5	TRBD1	many	TRBV24-1
CASRRDSPTNTGELFF	TGTGCCAGCAGGAGGGACAGCCCGACGAACACCGGGGAGCTGTTTTTT	TRBJ2-2	TRBD1	many	TRBV2